This T cell receptor (beta chain) emerged from a study of T cells in Graves' hyperthyroidism and ophthalmopathy. Researchers took RNA transcripts and amplified the TCR beta CDR3 regions from them. During a first-round RT-PCR of the TCR CDR3, the HTBI primer set was used. One entry per CDR3 protein results from TCRdb running MiXCR on the multiplex PCR reads. The data contain hundreds of thousands of distinct CDR3 sequences, roughly 15% of them seen just once; the ten biggest clones take up approximately 13%. The clonotype originates from a woman aged 45-60 years with Graves' ophthalmopathy. The source material was blood.

The CDR3 DNA reads TGCGCCAGCAGCTTGAAGTCATGGGACACTGAAGCTTTCTTT. It codes for CASSLKSWDTEAFF. The chain employs TRBV5-1 and TRBJ1-1; the D is unclear. The CDR3 is 14 amino acids. The V end lost 1 base, the J end lost 3 bases, and 10 bases lay between the germline ends. CDR1 is SGHRS, CDR2 YFSETQ, per germline.